This TCR beta chain was sequenced for a study of blood T cells in healthy people across ages. Comments on this clonotype: Its antigen is not known.

There are 16 residues in the CDR3. The V gene's germline CDR1 is SGHDN and CDR2 FVKESK. It was with a sample-barcoded 5' primer and a J-beta primer mix that a second PCR of about 7 to 12 cycles was run. TCRdb itself ran the 5' RACE reads through MiXCR, one entry per CDR3 protein. The sample consists of approximately 810,000 distinct CDR3 sequences, around 26% of them appearing once. Findings of the study overall: Significant beta diversity loss was already apparent by age roughly 44, declining roughly linearly.

Sequenced input: blood. This chain connects TRBV14 to TRBJ2-1; the D call may be TRBD1 or TRBD2 (5 bases each). The DNA end is more similar to TRBJ2-7, so the J call may be wrong. The TCR sequence derives from a woman aged 80 or older in good health. CDR3: CASSRMWGPHANEQYF. The CDR3 DNA is TGTGCCAGCAGCCGCATGTGGGGACCCCACGCTAATGAGCAGTACTTC.